Sequencing of this T cell receptor (beta chain) was carried out in a study of cytomegalovirus exposure and HLA in healthy donors. The CDR3 is 14 amino acids. Germline V gene lookup returns CDR1 LNHNV and CDR2 YYDKDF (reference sequence). V was shortened by 3 bases and J by 2 bases, with 10 bases between the two germline ends. Study-level points and caveats: Researchers counted some 150 TCR beta chains as cytomegalovirus-associated.

The sample holds a few counts of this clone. No antigen is known for it. Measured with immunoSEQ multiplex PCR; TCRdb has only the in-frame clones, and not every one. Among approximately 64,000 clones listed, around 89% were seen once. This clonotype was obtained from a woman aged 18-35 years in good health and CMV-seronegative. Sample: PBMCs. The gene calls are TRBV15 and TRBJ1-1; D unclear. The CDR3 loop is CATSRTERNTEAFF. CDR3 bases: TGTGCCACCAGCAGGACTGAAAGAAACACTGAAGCTTTCTTT.